This TCR beta chain was identified in a study of blood T cell repertoires in COVID-19. The assay was immunoSEQ multiplex PCR, and TCRdb's table has in-frame clones only and misses some. This sample has 200,000 to 250,000 clones, with around four fifths found just once. The sample taken for sequencing was peripheral blood. The TCR originated in a woman aged 80 or older with active or convalescent COVID-19.

The CDR3 DNA is TGCGCCAGCAGTCAATCAGGGTTAGCGAGCAATCAGCCCCAGCATTTT. Its translation is CASSQSGLASNQPQHF. The chain couples TRBV23-1 to TRBJ1-5, with D unresolved. TRBV23-1 is flagged as an ORF with uncertain function. With 0 bases removed from V and 1 base from J, the gap between germline ends came to 10 bases. The CDR3 is made up of 16 amino acids.